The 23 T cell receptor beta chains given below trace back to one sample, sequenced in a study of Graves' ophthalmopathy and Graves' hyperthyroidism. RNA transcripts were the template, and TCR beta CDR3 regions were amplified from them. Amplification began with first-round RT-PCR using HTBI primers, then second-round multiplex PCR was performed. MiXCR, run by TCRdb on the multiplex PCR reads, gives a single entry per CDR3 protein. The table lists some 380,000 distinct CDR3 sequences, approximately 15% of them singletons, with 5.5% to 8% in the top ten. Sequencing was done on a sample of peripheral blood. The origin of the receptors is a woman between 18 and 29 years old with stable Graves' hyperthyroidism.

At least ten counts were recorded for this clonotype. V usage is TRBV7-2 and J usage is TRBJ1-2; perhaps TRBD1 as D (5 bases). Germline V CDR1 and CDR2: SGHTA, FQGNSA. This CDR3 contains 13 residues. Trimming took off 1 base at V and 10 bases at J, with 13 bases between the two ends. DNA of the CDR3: TGTGCCAGCAGCTTAGAATCCTGGACACTCTACACCTTC. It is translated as CASSLESWTLYTF.

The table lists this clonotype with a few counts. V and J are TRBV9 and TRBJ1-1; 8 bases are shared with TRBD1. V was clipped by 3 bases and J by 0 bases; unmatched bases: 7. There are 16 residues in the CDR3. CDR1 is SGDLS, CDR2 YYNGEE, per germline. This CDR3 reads CASSELAGGLNTEAFF. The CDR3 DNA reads TGTGCCAGCAGCGAGTTGGCAGGGGGCTTGAACACTGAAGCTTTCTTT. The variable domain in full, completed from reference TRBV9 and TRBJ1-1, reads DSGVTQTPKHLITATGQRVTLRCSPRSGDLSVYWYQQSLDQGLQFLIQYYNGEERAKGNILERFSAQQFPDLHSELNLSSLELGDSALYFCASSELAGGLNTEAFFGQGTRLTVV.

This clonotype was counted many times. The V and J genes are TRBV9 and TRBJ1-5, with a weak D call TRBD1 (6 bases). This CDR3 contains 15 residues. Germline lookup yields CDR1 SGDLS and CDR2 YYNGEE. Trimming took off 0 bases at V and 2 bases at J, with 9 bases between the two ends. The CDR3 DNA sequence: TGTGCCAGCAGCGTAGTGACAGGACGCAATCAGCCCCAGCATTTT. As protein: CASSVVTGRNQPQHF.

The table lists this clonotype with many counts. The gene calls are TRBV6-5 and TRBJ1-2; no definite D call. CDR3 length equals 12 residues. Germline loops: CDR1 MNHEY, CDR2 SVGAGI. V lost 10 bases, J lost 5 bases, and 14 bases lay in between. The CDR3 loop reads CATDIRNYGYTF. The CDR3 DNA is TGTGCCACAGACATCCGTAATTATGGCTACACCTTC.

In DNA, the CDR3 is TGTGCCAGCAGTCCCCGGAGCGCTGAAGCTTTCTTT. Encoded protein: CASSPRSAEAFF. This chain links TRBV6-2 or TRBV6-3 with TRBJ1-1; D is undetermined. The ends were cut back, 5 bases at V and 6 bases at J, with 10 bases in the middle. Germline CDR1 is MNHEY and CDR2 is SVGEGT. CDR3 length equals 12 residues.

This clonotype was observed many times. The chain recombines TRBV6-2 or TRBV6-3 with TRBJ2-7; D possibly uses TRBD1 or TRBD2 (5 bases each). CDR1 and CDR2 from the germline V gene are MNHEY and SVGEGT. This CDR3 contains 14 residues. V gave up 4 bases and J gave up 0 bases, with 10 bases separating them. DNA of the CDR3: TGTGCCAGCAGTTGGGACGGAAGCTCCTACGAGCAGTACTTC. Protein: CASSWDGSSYEQYF.

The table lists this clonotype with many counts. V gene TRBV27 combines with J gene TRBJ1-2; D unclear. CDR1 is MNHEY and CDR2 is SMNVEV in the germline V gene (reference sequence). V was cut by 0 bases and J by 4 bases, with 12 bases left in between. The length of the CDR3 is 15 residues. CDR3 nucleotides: TGTGCCAGCAGTTTATCGCCGGACGGCCGCTATGGCTACACCTTC. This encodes CASSLSPDGRYGYTF.

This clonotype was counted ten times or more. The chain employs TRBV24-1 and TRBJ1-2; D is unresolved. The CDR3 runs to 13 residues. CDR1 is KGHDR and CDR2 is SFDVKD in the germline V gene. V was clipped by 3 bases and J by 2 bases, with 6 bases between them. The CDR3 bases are TGTGCCACCAGTGATCGAAGGAACTATGGCTACACCTTC. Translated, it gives CATSDRRNYGYTF.

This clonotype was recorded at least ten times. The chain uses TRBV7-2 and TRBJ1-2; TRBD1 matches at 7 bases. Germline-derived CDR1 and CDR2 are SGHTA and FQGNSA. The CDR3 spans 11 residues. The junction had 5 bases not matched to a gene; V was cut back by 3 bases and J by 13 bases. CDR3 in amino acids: CASSFDREGTF. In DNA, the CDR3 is TGTGCCAGCAGCTTTGACAGGGAGGGCACCTTC.

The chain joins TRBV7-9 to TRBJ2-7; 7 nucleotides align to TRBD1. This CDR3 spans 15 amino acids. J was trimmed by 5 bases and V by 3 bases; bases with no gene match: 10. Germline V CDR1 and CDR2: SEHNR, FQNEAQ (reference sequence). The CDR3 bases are TGTGCCAGCAGCTTCCGGGACAGTCCCCTCGACGAGCAGTACTTC. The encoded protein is CASSFRDSPLDEQYF. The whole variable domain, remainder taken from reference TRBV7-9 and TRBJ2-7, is DTGVSQNPRHKITKRGQNVTFRCDPISEHNRLYWYRQTLGQGPEFLTYFQNEAQLEKSRLLSDRFSAERPKGSFSTLEIQRTEQGDSAMYLCASSFRDSPLDEQYFGPGTRLTVT.

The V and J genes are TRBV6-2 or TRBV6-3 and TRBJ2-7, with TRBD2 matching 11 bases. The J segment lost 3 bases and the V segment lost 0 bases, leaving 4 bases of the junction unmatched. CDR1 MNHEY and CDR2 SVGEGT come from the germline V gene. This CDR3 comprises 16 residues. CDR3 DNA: TGTGCCAGCAGTTACTCAAGTACTAGCGGGAGCTACGAGCAGTACTTC. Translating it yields CASSYSSTSGSYEQYF.

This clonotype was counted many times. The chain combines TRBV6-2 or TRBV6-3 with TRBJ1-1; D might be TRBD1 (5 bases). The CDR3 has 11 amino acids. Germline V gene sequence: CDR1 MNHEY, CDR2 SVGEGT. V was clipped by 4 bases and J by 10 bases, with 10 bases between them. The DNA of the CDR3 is TGTGCCAGCAGTTCCCGCGGGGGAGCTTTCTTT. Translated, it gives CASSSRGGAFF.

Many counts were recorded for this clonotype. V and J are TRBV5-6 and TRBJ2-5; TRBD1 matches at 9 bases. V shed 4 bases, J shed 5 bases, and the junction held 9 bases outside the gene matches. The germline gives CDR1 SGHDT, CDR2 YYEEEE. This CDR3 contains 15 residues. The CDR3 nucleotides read TGTGCCAGCAGCACCGGGACAGGGTTAGGTGAGACCCAGTACTTC. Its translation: CASSTGTGLGETQYF.

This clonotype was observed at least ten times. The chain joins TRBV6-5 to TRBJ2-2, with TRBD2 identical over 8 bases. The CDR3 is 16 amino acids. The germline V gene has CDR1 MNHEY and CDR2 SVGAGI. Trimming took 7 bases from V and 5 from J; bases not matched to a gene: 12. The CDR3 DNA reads TGTGCCAGCATTAGGGGTGGCGGGGGGACGACCGGGGAGCTGTTTTTT. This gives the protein CASIRGGGGTTGELFF.

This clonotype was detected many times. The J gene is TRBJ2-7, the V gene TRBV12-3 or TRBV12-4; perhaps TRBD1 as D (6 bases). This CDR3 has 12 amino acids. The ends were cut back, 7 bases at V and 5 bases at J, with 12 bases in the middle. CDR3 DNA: TGTGCCAGCACCCTTACAGGGCACGAGCAGTACTTC. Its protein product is CASTLTGHEQYF.

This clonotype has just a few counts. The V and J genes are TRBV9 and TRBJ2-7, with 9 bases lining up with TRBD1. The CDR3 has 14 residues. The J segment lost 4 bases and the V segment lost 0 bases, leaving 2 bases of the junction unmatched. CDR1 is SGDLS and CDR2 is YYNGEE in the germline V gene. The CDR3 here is CASSVGDREYEQYF. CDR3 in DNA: TGTGCCAGCAGCGTAGGGGACAGGGAGTACGAGCAGTACTTC.

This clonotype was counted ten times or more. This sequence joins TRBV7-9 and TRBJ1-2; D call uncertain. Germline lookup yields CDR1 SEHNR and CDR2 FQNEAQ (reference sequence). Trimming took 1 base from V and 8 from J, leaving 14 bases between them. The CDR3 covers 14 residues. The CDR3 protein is CASSLEVRQLGYTF. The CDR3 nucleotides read TGTGCCAGCAGCTTAGAGGTGCGTCAGCTGGGCTACACCTTC.

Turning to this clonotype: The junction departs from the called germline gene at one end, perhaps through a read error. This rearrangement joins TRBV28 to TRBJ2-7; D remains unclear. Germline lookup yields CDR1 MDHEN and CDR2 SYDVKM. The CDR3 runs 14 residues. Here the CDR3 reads CASSLPRTAYEQCF. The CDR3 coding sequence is TGTGCCAGCAGTTTACCCCGTACAGCCTACGAGCAGTGCTTC.

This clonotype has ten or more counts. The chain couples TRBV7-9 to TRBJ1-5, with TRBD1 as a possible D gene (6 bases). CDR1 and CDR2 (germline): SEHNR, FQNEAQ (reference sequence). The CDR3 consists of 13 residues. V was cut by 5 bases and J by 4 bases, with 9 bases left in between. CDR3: CASSRGQNQPQHF. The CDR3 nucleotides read TGTGCCAGCAGCCGTGGACAGAATCAGCCCCAGCATTTT.

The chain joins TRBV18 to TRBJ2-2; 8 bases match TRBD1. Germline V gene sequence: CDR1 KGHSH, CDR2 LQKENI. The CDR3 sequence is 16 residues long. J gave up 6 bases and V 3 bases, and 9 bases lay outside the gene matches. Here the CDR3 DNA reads TGTGCCAGCTCACCTTTGACAGGGGAACGTTCCGGGGAGCTGTTTTTT. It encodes CASSPLTGERSGELFF.

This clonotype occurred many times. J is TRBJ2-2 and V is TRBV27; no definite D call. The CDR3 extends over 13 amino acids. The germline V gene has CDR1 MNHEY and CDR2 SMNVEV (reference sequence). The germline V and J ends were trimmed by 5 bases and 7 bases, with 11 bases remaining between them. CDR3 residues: CASSASIDGELFF. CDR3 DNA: TGTGCCAGCAGTGCCTCTATCGACGGGGAGCTGTTTTTT.

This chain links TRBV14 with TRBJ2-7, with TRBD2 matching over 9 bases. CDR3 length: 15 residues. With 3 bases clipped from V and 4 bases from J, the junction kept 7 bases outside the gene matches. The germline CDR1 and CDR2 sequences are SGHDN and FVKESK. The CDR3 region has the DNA TGTGCCAGCAGCCACTTTCTAGCGGGGTTATACGAGCAGTACTTC. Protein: CASSHFLAGLYEQYF.

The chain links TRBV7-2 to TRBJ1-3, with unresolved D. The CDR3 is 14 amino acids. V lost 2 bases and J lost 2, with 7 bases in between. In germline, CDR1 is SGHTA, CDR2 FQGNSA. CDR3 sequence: CASSLQSTGNTIYF. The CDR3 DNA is TGTGCCAGCAGCTTACAGAGTACTGGAAACACCATATATTTT.